This T cell receptor (beta chain) was recorded in a study of T cell responses to AZD1222 COVID-19 vaccine. Study-wide findings and caveats: Mostly white British, mostly female donors; authors suggested clonal diversity may be underestimated. Baseline antibody screening turned up just a handful of seropositive AZD1222 recipients.

The germline CDR1 and CDR2 sequences are WNHNN and SYGVQD (reference sequence). The germline V and J ends were trimmed by 6 bases and 0 bases, with 6 bases remaining between them. CDR3 length: 13 amino acids. As regards this clone: Its target is not known.

Measured with immunoSEQ multiplex PCR; TCRdb has only the in-frame clones, and not every one. The data show 150,000 to 200,000 clones, approximately 94% seen once. The chain joins TRBV10-1 to TRBJ1-3, with a possible D match to TRBD1 (5 bases). The sequence came from an adult who received the AZD1222 COVID-19 vaccine. The sequenced sample was peripheral blood, obtained 28 days after the second AZD1222 dose. The CDR3 region has the DNA TGCGCCAGCAGCAGGGACTCTGGAAACACCATATATTTT. Translation: CASSRDSGNTIYF.